This TCR beta chain was retrieved from a study of blood T cell repertoires in COVID-19. Turning to the study itself: Some COVID-19 samples were acute and others convalescent; all came from the United States, Italy and Spain. PBMCs, B-cell-depleted T cells, or T cells provided the cDNA or gDNA that made up the material.

This clone appeared once. In the source study's methods: How many nucleated cells were present was estimated from reference gene primer amplification. The method was immunoSEQ multiplex PCR; TCRdb's version includes in-frame clones alone and lacks a portion of them. V and J calls plus clone size are reproduced from that table; the DNA served to infer D and trimming. The sample lists fewer than 75,000 clones, more than 75% occurring once. In germline, CDR1 is SGHNT, CDR2 YYREEE (reference sequence). There are 12 residues in the CDR3. The V end was cut by 7 bases, the J end by 5 bases, with 12 bases between.

The clonotype was recovered from a human donor in a cohort sampled during active COVID-19. Sequenced input: peripheral blood. The V call is TRBV5-4, the J call TRBJ1-1, with D perhaps TRBD1 (5 bases). Written as DNA, the CDR3 is TGTGCCAGCTTTACCCAGGGAACTGAAGCTTTCTTT. Encoded protein: CASFTQGTEAFF.